This T cell receptor (beta chain) was recovered during a study of cytomegalovirus exposure and HLA in healthy donors (dated by TCRdb to the late 2010s). Study-level background: An earlier analysis of several hundred of the donors reported roughly 270 Gb of sequence data and some 120 million unique TCR beta sequences from some 180 million T cells. An early release that covered about 640 HLA-typed donors contained about 300 gigabases of sequencing data and approximately 85 million unique TCR sequences. Among the roughly 390 genotyped donors, approximately 82% belonged to the genetic ancestry cluster associated with self-reported Caucasian donors. The study aimed to test whether signatures of past pathogen exposure could be identified by cataloging public T cell receptors. The study used immunosequencing to profile the T cell repertoires of some 600 subjects and linked those repertoires to cytomegalovirus serostatus. In addition to the first cohort of approximately 670 subjects, a separate validation cohort of around 110 different subjects was used. To predict cytomegalovirus infection status, the study brought together high-throughput TCR immunosequencing, statistical association of individual TCRs with disease status, and machine learning. A later analysis re-examined previously published TCR beta repertoires from hundreds of donors and added high-resolution HLA genotyping to investigate patterns of TCR occurrence. Rather than drawing on any new phenotypic data, the later analysis identified candidate immune exposures from TCR beta sequences and the way those sequences occurred across donors. In an earlier analysis of over 550 of the donors, high-throughput TCR beta sequencing was used to judge whether each TCR beta V gene segment behaved as functional or pseudogenic. Alongside the repertoire data, information on donor age, sex, ethnicity and CMV serostatus was compiled. A later genetic analysis used genome-wide SNP genotypes for about 65% of the 666 donors, treating that subset as a discovery cohort. Every repertoire in the discovery cohort had been generated on one and the same sequencing platform. HLA typing covered class I and class II loci at four-digit resolution. Typing coverage differed by locus: A, B, C, DRB1 and DQB1 were typed in roughly 629-630 donors, DQA1 in approximately 520, DPA1 in roughly 590, and DPB1 in approximately 450. Several DR-DQ haplotypes were treated as single units for association and clustering because of strong linkage in the cohort. On average, roughly 200,000 unique TCR beta nucleotide sequences were sequenced per donor among more than 350 genotyped donors of the cohort, with 15% to 20% of those sequences being non-productive.

V is clipped by 5 bases and J by 1 base, and the sequence between their germline boundaries is 17 bases long. The CDR3 sequence holds 16 residues, the cysteine and phenylalanine included. Just CDR3 DNA is preserved here, 48 bases in frame from base 1. CDR1 and CDR2 are read off the germline V gene (reference sequence) as LNHDA and SQIVND. What the work shows at the level of the full study, not this receptor alone: When HLA alleles, especially DR and DQ, strongly co-occurred, attributing TCR associations to individual alleles was difficult. In an earlier analysis of over 550 of the donors, most TCR beta V segments were observed in productive rearrangements about 87% or about 30% of the time, broadly matching IMGT annotations. The authors suggested that the approach could potentially be generalized to other disease states and immunological phenotypes. In a later analysis, HLA-associated TCR beta chains were found to be more clonally expanded and to have lower generation probabilities than equally common non-associated chains. In this cohort, only TCR beta chains were sequenced, and detectable features were limited by the absence of alpha or paired-chain data. A cluster of highly shared sequence variants was judged likely to represent a technical artifact of the sequencing pipeline. A later analysis found that most CMV-associated TCR beta chains appeared HLA-restricted, with HLA associations seemingly driven largely by CMV exposure. A further reported finding was that TCR beta sequences accurately predicted the HLA-A and HLA-B alleles for most subjects in the first cohort. The presence/absence analyses assumed that sequencing depth was roughly uniform across donors, and that assumption may not be true. Because HLA typing was unavailable for some donors at each locus, only the typed subset was used in association tests. Seventeen rarely observed V segments, including chromosome 9 orphons, were excluded from the earlier analysis of almost 600 of the donors because counts were too low. The 87-base-pair reads could not distinguish some IMGT-functional V segments, including TRBV6-2 and TRBV6-3, so those segments were excluded. The only immune exposure information available for the cohort was CMV serostatus. In a later analysis, the rate of TCR association differed among HLA loci, with DRB1 alleles having the most associated TCRs and HLA-C alleles having the fewest. An association between a missense DCLRE1C variant and V-gene and J-gene trimming of TCR beta chains was found in a later genetic analysis and replicated in an independent cohort. According to a later analysis, parvovirus B19, influenza, CMV and Epstein-Barr virus appeared linked to several top co-occurrence clusters. At a false discovery rate of 0.05, a later analysis linked some 17,000 TCR beta sequences to specific HLA alleles. Three of the identified cytomegalovirus-associated TCR beta chains were confirmed in vitro to be specific for cytomegalovirus antigens. Correlated functional status among segregating V segments might reflect linkage disequilibrium, but an unknown experimental factor could not be ruled out. Cytomegalovirus status was reported to be diagnosed by the classifier with high specificity and sensitivity in both the original and validation cohorts. A total of 164 TCR beta chains were listed by the study as associated with cytomegalovirus. A later genetic analysis reported fewer N-insertions in productive TCRs among donors in an Asian-associated ancestry cluster than the roughly 640-donor mean. Most TCR sequences were observed very rarely across donors, whereas some public TCRs were present in many individuals.

As concerns this clone: No cognate antigen has been identified for it. Base qualities are not provided; no much larger clone lies one nucleotide away.

The cohort was made up of about 610 healthy bone marrow donors. Cohort members were all nominally healthy when sampled, although unrecorded immune exposures were likely present. The donor was CMV seronegative and belonged to the group of 380 or so seronegative cohort members. A peripheral blood sample was collected from each donor, and TCR beta sequencing was performed on peripheral blood mononuclear cells. Genomic DNA extraction from the blood cell samples was performed with the Qiagen DNeasy Blood Extraction Kit. The library was produced with the immunoSEQ multiplex PCR assay. For the multiplex PCR, a mixture combining 60 forward primers for TCR Vbeta segments and 13 reverse primers for TCR Jbeta segments was used. The CDR3 region of rearranged TCR beta genes was amplified from genomic DNA by a multiplex PCR assay. The Illumina HiSeq System was used to sequence the amplified TCR beta libraries as 87-base-pair reads. The source study handled its data this way. A later analysis tallied about 77 million unique TCR beta chains across the 666 repertoires, and some 12 million of those chains were shared by two or more donors. A nearest-neighbor algorithm error-corrected the raw reads and collapsed the reads into unique sequences, merging closely related sequences to remove PCR and sequencing errors. CDR3 sequences were aligned to IMGT reference sequences to assign V, D and J gene segments. For a sequence to be retained, a match of at least six nucleotides was required to both a V gene segment and a J gene segment. A rearrangement counted as productive if the CDR3 had no stop codons and remained in frame with V and J, and every other rearrangement counted as non-productive. Following IMGT convention, CDR3 was defined as the stretch from the second conserved V-encoded cysteine to the conserved J-encoded phenylalanine. In an earlier analysis of around 640 of the donors, sequences lacking an unambiguous match to a single V gene segment were excluded. An earlier analysis of almost 600 of the donors classified V segments as functional when productive rearrangements were above 56.7% and as segregating when the standard deviation between donors was above 5%. A statistical classification framework was built to diagnose cytomegalovirus status from the catalog of TCR beta chain sequences. A later analysis assigned V and J genes by comparing TCR nucleotide sequences with IMGT/GENE-DB human TR gene sequences. Using the TCRdist pipeline, a later analysis assigned CDR3 sequences along with most-parsimonious VDJ recombination scenarios. A later analysis defined each TCR beta chain by its CDR3 amino acid sequence plus V-gene family, and excluded reads lacking a unique V-gene family. To address suspected cross-contamination and a sequencing artifact, a later analysis removed 592 highly shared, low-generation-probability nucleotide sequences. A later analysis calculated a clonal expansion index for each public chain from normalized within-repertoire ranks of inferred template counts. In a later analysis, generation probabilities were computed using a VDJ recombination model fitted to out-of-frame rearrangements, and the results were checked against IGoR. A later analysis scored TCR-TCR, TCR-HLA and TCR-CMV co-occurrence with hypergeometric tests, applying a repertoire-size bias correction to TCR pairs. False discovery rates were estimated in a later analysis by permuting HLA or CMV assignments 20 times. In a later analysis, co-occurring TCRs were grouped with DBSCAN, and TCRdist sequence similarity was added when clustering was performed within HLA-allele-positive subsets. Repertoires with fewer than 30,000 or more than 120,000 public chains were left out of co-occurrence clustering, as were five repertoires with anomalous nucleotide sharing. The source is immuneACCESS, and TCRdb retained only in-frame sequences with V and J called. Part of the clones is not carried over; for the studies checked, unresolved V genes explain less than half of this, and the remainder is unexplained. V and J calls and clone size are copied from that table; D and trimming were computed from the DNA. In all, the sample holds about 160,000 clones, and around 74% of those were seen once. Approximately 2.3% of the sample rests with the top ten.

Rearrangement joined TRBV19 to TRBJ1-1; the D gene is perhaps TRBD1, from 6 matching bases. The sample comprised PBMCs. The TCR originated in a female donor in good health and CMV-seronegative. The CDR3 loop reads CASSPRTELRNTEAFF. The base sequence is TGTGCCAGTAGTCCACGGACAGAGCTAAGGAACACTGAAGCTTTCTTT. With the rest looked up from the reference TRBV19 and TRBJ1-1 genes rather than sequenced, the full variable domain is DGGITQSPKYLFRKEGQNVTLSCEQNLNHDAMYWYRQDPGQGLRLIYYSQIVNDFQKGDIAEGYSVSREKKESFPLTVTSAQKNPTAFYLCASSPRTELRNTEAFFGQGTRLTVV.